This T cell receptor beta chain was profiled in a study of T cell clonotyping in hematopoietic cell transplantation. Turning to this clone: Its target is not known.

As for time point: recipient sample about 28 days before transplant, after cytoreduction. Profiled with immunoSEQ multiplex PCR; TCRdb holds only in-frame clones, not every one. This sample has about 28,000 clones, with around 93% found just once. Notes on the study in general: Recipient TCR diversity dropped after transplant; expanded clonotypes rose from day 30 to 180.

CDR1 is SGHTA and CDR2 is FQGNSA in the germline V gene. V dropped 3 bases and J dropped 1; count of bases not matched to a gene: 4. There are 15 residues in the CDR3. The TCR originated in a man between 45 and 60 years old with acute myeloid leukemia. Some clones in this sample may be carry-over from other donors' samples. The source material was peripheral blood mononuclear cells, sampled before stem cell transplant. The V gene is TRBV7-2, the J gene TRBJ1-1; 8 bases agree with TRBD1. CDR3 bases: TGTGCCAGCAGCTTGGACAGGGTTGGGAACACTGAAGCTTTCTTT. Protein sequence: CASSLDRVGNTEAFF.